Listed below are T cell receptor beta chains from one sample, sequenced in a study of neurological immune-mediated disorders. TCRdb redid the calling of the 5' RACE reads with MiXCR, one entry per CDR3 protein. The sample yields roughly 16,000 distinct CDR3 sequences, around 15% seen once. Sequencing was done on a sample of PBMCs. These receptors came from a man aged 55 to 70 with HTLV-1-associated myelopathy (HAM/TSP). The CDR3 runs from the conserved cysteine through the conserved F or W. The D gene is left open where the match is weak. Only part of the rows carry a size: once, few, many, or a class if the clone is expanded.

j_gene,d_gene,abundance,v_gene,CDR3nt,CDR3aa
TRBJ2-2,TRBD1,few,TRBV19,TGTGCCACTAAGACGGACAGGGGCTACACCGGGGAGCTGTTTTTT,CATKTDRGYTGELFF
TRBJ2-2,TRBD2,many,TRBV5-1,TGCGCCAGCAGCCTAACTCCGCGGGGACTAGCGAACACCGGGGAGCTGTTTTTT,CASSLTPRGLANTGELFF
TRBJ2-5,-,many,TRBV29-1,TGCGCCAGCACCGGGGGCCGCAAACAAGAGACCCAGTACTTC,CASTGGRKQETQYF
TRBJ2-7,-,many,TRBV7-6,TGTGCCAGCAGCTTAAAGACTAGTTACGAGCAGTACTTC,CASSLKTSYEQYF
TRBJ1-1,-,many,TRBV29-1,TGCAGCGTGGGCCGCCAGGAAGCTTTCTTT,CSVGRQEAFF
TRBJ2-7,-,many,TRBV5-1,TGCGCCAGCAGCGTAATTGGACGGAGGACAGCCTACGAGCAGTACTTC,CASSVIGRRTAYEQYF
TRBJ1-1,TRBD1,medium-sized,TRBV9,TGTGCCAGCAGCGTCTCGCCTCCGGGACAGCCCTCGAACACTGAAGCTTTCTTT,CASSVSPPGQPSNTEAFF
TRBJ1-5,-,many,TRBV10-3,TGTGCCATTGGCCTGAACAATCAGCCCCAGCATTTT,CAIGLNNQPQHF
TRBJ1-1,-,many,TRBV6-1,TGTGCCAGCAGTGAAGCCTGGGGGAACACTGAAGCTTTCTTT,CASSEAWGNTEAFF
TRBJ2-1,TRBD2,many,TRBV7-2,TGTGCCAGCGGGGGGGGCTCCTACAATGAGCAGTTCTTC,CASGGGSYNEQFF
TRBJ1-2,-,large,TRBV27,TGTGCCAGCCCCGAAAGGGGAGGGGGGGACTATGGCTACACCTTC,CASPERGGGDYGYTF
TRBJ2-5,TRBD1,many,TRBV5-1,TGCGCCAGCAGCAAAGCCGGGACAGGGGGCGAGGAGACCCAGTACTTC,CASSKAGTGGEETQYF
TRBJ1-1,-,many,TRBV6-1,TGTGCCACCAAGACTGTACAGGGGAACACTGAAGCTTTCTTT,CATKTVQGNTEAFF
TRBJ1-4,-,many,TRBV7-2,TGTGCCAGCAGCCGGCAGTCGTCGGTTGGGCAAGAAAAACTGTTTTTT,CASSRQSSVGQEKLFF
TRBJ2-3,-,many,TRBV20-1,TGCAGTGCTAGAGATCTTACGGGGTACACAGATACGCAGTATTTT,CSARDLTGYTDTQYF
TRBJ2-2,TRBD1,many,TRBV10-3,TGTGCCATCAGTGAGTCAGGGGGCGCGGACACCGGGGAGCTGTTTTTT,CAISESGGADTGELFF
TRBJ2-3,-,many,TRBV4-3,TGCGCCAGCAGCCAAGCTCCGGGGTCAGATACGCAGTATTTT,CASSQAPGSDTQYF
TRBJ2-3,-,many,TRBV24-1,TGTGCCACCAGTGATCACAGGAGCACAGATACGCAGTATTTT,CATSDHRSTDTQYF
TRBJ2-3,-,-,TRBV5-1,TGCGCCAGCAGCTTGAATACCGGCGGTACTAGGGGAGATACGCAGTATTTT,CASSLNTGGTRGDTQYF
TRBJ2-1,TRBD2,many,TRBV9,TGTGCCAGCAGCGCGACTAGCGGGGGTGCTTACAATGAGCAGTTCTTC,CASSATSGGAYNEQFF
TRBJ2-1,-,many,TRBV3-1,TGTGCCAGCAGCCAAAGTCTAGCCATACTCAATGAGCAGTTCTTC,CASSQSLAILNEQFF
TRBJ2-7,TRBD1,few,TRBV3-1,TGTGCCAGCAGCGATGGGACAGGCGCCTACGAGCAGTACTTC,CASSDGTGAYEQYF
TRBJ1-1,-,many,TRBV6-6,TGTGCCAGCAGTTACCGCACGTCTCCCACTGAAGCTTTCTTT,CASSYRTSPTEAFF
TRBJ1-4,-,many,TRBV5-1,TGCGCCAGCAGCTTGGGCGGAGGGTCGGCTGAAAAACTGTTTTTT,CASSLGGGSAEKLFF
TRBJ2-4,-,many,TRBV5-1,TGCGCCAGCAGCTTGAAAGGGATTGGGGACATTCAGTACTTC,CASSLKGIGDIQYF
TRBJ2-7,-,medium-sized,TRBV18,TGTGCCAGCTCACCGGACAGACTCACCTACGAGCAGTACTTC,CASSPDRLTYEQYF
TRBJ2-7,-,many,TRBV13,TGTGCCAGCAGCCATCGGGACATATCCTACGAGCAGTACTTC,CASSHRDISYEQYF
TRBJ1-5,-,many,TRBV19,TGTGCCAGTAGGGAGGGACCGACCCAGCATTTT,CASREGPTQHF
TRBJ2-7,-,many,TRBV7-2,TGTGCCAGCAGCGTGGGGGACACCCTTAATTTTGGGCAGTACTTC,CASSVGDTLNFGQYF
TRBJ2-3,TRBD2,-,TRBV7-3,TGTGCCAGCAGTCGCACGGCGGCGGGGGTGCGTACAGATACGCAGTATTTT,CASSRTAAGVRTDTQYF
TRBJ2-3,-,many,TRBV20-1,TGCAGTGCTAGGCGCGGGAAATCCACAGATACGCAGTATTTT,CSARRGKSTDTQYF
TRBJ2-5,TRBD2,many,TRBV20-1,TGCAGTGCTAGGCAGGCTAGCGGGGACCAAGAGACCCAGTACTTC,CSARQASGDQETQYF
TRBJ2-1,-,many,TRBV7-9,TGTGCCAGCAGCCCCCCTGTTGGGGTGGGTGGCAATGAGCAGTTCTTC,CASSPPVGVGGNEQFF
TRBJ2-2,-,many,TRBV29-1,TGCAGCGTACTCGGGTCGGCGAACACCGGGGAGCTGTTTTTT,CSVLGSANTGELFF
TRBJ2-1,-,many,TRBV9,TGTGCCAGCGGGAGAGCAGCGTTTGAGGATGAGCAGTTCTTC,CASGRAAFEDEQFF
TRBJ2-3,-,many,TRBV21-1,TGTGCCAGCAGAAGGCTAGCGGGGGGCAAAAAAGATACGCAGTATTTT,CASRRLAGGKKDTQYF
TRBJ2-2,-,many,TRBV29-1,TGCAGCGTTGCCCTGGGTAGGGGGACCGGGGAGCTGTTTTTT,CSVALGRGTGELFF
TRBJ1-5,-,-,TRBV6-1,TGTGCCAGCAGTGAACCGTTGGTCAGGATGAAAATGGGGCCCCAGCATTTT,CASSEPLVRMKMGPQHF
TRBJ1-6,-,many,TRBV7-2,TGTGCCGGACGGAGAAGGGATAGGGATTCACCCCTCCACTTT,CAGRRRDRDSPLHF
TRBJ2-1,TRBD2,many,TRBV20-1,TGCAGTGCTAGTTTGCGCGGGGGGGCGGTTGAGTTTGAGCAGTTCTTC,CSASLRGGAVEFEQFF
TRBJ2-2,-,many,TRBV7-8,TGTGCCAGCAGCCCGTTTGCCGGGGAGCTGTTTTTT,CASSPFAGELFF
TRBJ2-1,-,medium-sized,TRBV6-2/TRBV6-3,TGTGCCAGCAGTTGGAGGAGCTCCTACAATGAGCAGTTCTTC,CASSWRSSYNEQFF
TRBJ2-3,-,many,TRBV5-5,TGTGCCAGCAGCTTGGAGGCGGGGATTGGTGGCACAGATACGCAGTATTTT,CASSLEAGIGGTDTQYF
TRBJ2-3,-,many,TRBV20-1,TGCAGTGCTGTGACAGGACGACTGGGAGATACGCAGTATTTT,CSAVTGRLGDTQYF
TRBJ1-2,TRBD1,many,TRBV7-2,TGTGCCAGCAGCTTAGTGGGTACAGGGGGCGTCTATGGCTACACCTTC,CASSLVGTGGVYGYTF
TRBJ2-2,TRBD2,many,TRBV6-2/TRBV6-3,TGTGCCAGCAGTTACTCGAGTACTAGCGGGGGGCTGCTGGAGCTGTTTTTT,CASSYSSTSGGLLELFF
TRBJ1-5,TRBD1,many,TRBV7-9,TGTGCCAGCAGCAGACAGGGGGCAAATCAGCCCCAGCATTTT,CASSRQGANQPQHF
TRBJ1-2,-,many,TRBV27,TGTGCCAGCAGTTTAACTGGGATCGGCTATGGCTACACCTTC,CASSLTGIGYGYTF
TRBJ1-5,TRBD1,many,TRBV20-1,TGCAGTGCTGATCCGGGACAGGGGGGTTATAGCAATCAGCCCCAGCATTTT,CSADPGQGGYSNQPQHF
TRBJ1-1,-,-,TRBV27,TGTGCCAGCAGTTTACCCTTCCGGGACACCACTGGAGCTTTCTTT,CASSLPFRDTTGAFF
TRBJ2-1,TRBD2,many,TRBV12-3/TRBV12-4,TGTGCCAGCAGCCCCGTGGTAGCGGGGGGGCATGAGCAGTTCTTC,CASSPVVAGGHEQFF
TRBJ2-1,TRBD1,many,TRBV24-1,TGTGCCACCAGTGATTCCGGGACAGGGCCCTACAATGAGCAGTTCTTC,CATSDSGTGPYNEQFF
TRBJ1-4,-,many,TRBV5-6,TGTGCCAGCACACTCGGGGGTGAAAAACTGTTTTTT,CASTLGGEKLFF
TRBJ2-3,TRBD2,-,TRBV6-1,TGTGCCAGCAGTGGAACTAGCGGGGGGGCTCGGGCAGATACGCAGTATTTT,CASSGTSGGARADTQYF
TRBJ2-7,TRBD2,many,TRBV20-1,TGCAGTGCTAGACGGGCGGGGGTGCTCGAGCAGTACTTC,CSARRAGVLEQYF